Reported below is one TCR beta chain. This clonotype was detected ten times or more. Its antigen is still unknown. No much larger clonotype is one base removed from it; base qualities were not supplied. This record belongs to a study of CD8+CD57+ T cells in acquired aplastic anemia (dated by TCRdb to 2017 to 2018). Concerning the study at large: Extracted DNA from sorted CD4+ and CD8+ cells averaged approximately 3 ug, ranging from about 0.18 to 27.4 ug. CD8+CD57+ expansion was defined as a frequency above the mean frequency observed in healthy subjects. On the study overall, not on this receptor specifically: Roughly 30 CD8+ CDR3 sequences were shared between patients and controls but appeared highly expressed in patients and within their immunodominant clones. Patients and healthy controls showed no significant difference in CD8+ Simpson's diversity (P=0.060).

V sheds 2 bases and J sheds 1 base, leaving 6 bases between their ends. For CDR1 and CDR2, the germline V gene lists KGHSH and LQKENI. Inclusive of the bounding cysteine and phenylalanine, the CDR3 is 14 residues long. Only CDR3 DNA is held: 42 bases, read in frame from base 1. Genomic DNA was used as template for profiling of TCR beta VDJ combinations and CDR3 sequences. An Illumina HiSeq 2000 was the platform used for TCR repertoire sequencing. The original methods were these. Repertoires were assessed using TRBV/TRBJ rearrangement plots, CDR3 size and DJ length profiles, and Simpson's diversity index. The immunodominant clone was defined as the most abundant DNA sequence in deep sequencing data. CDR3 amino acid sequences were screened for sharing across subjects and compared with published repertoires and the VDJdb database. TCRdb redid the processing of the public reads, applying fastp at Q25 and MiXCR, and retained in-frame beta chains. Each entry merges the rows of one CDR3 protein and shows their most common DNA and genes. It is TCRdb's table, rather than the study itself, that gives the V and J calls and clone size. This sample comprises 150,000 to 200,000 distinct CDR3 sequences, roughly 48% of them detected only once. The top ten constitute 0.85% to 1.3% of the sample.

The patients picked for sequencing were ones in whom flow cytometry had shown an expansion of CD8+CD57+ cells. Every patient had severe acquired aplastic anemia, diagnosed using the International Study of Aplastic Anemia and Agranulocytosis and Camitta criteria. At the time blood was sampled, none of the patients had received any therapy. In this study, sorted CD4+ and CD8+ T cells from the blood of healthy subjects and of severe aplastic anemia patients had their TCR repertoires deep-sequenced. In the USA, patient enrollment took place under clinicaltrials.gov protocols 00001620, 01623167, 00001397, 00071045, 00081523 and 00961064. Ficoll-Paque density gradient centrifugation was used to isolate peripheral blood mononuclear cells. Before DNA was extracted, CD4+ and CD8+ T cells were sorted using either FACS or magnetic beads.

The TCR sequence derives from a human donor with aplastic anemia. The chain is encoded by TRBV18 joined to TRBJ1-3; the D segment cannot be called with confidence. The sequenced sample consisted of sorted CD4+, CD8+, or CD8+CD57+ T cells (not recorded which) from PBMCs. Read as DNA, the sequence is TGTGCCAGCTCACCATCGGGATCTGGAAACACCATATATTTT. Its product reads: CASSPSGSGNTIYF.